This T cell receptor beta chain was recovered during a study of blood T cells in healthy people across ages. General study points: Getting older went along with TCR beta diversity per million T cells dropping roughly linearly.

PCR was performed a second time for about 7 to 12 cycles using a sample-barcoded 5' primer and a J-beta primer mix. A template-switch adaptor with 12 random nucleotides tagged each cDNA molecule. Individual samples furnished no less than 2.5 million CDR3-containing paired-end reads apiece. TCRdb recomputed calls from the 5' RACE reads with MiXCR, one row per CDR3 protein. The profile covers some 1,800,000 distinct CDR3 sequences, with 39% appearing a single time and more than 20% taken by the ten largest. This CDR3 has 12 amino acids. CDR1 and CDR2 from the germline V gene are ENHRY and SYGVKD. Trimming took 3 bases from V and 7 from J, leaving 10 bases between them. This clonotype was seen more than once but under ten times. The target antigen is unknown. Total RNA was isolated from each sample in quantities of at least 6 micrograms.

The sequencing sample was made of blood. The source of this sequence is a human donor in good health. This chain joins TRBV10-3 and TRBJ2-7; D not resolved. In DNA form, the CDR3 reads TGTGCCATCAGTGATTTTACGACGGAGCAGTACTTC. Residues: CAISDFTTEQYF.